One and the same sample provided the 21 T cell receptor beta chains below, sequenced in a study of metastatic and nonmetastatic thyroid tumors. Ahead of thyroid surgery, no patient had received treatment of any kind. TCRdb re-clonotyped the PCR reads via MiXCR. The table records 25,000 to 30,000 clones, around a quarter of them present only once. What was sequenced was blood. The receptors shown here come from a female donor with papillary thyroid cancer or a benign thyroid nodule (not recorded which). Some clones in this sample may be carry-over from other donors' samples.

Many counts were recorded for this clone. The V call is TRBV11-3, the J call TRBJ1-1; D gene unclear. The germline gives CDR1 SGHNT, CDR2 YENEEA. CDR3 length: 18 amino acids. Trimming pared 1 base from V and 1 base from J, leaving 19 bases between. CDR3 sequence (DNA): TGTGCCAGCAGCTTAGGCATCGGTTTAGTGGGTCCGAACACTGAAGCTTTCTTT. This codes for CASSLGIGLVGPNTEAFF.

Judged by abundance, this clone is medium-sized (0.01 to 0.1%). The chain uses TRBV28 and TRBJ1-3; D not resolved. The CDR3 extends over 14 amino acids. V dropped 4 bases and J dropped 1 base, with 8 bases sitting between them. Germline assignment: CDR1 MDHEN and CDR2 SYDVKM. The CDR3 loop reads CASSSPESGNTIYF. Written as DNA, the CDR3 is TGTGCCAGCAGTTCCCCAGAGTCTGGAAACACCATATATTTT.

The chain recombines TRBV20-1 with TRBJ1-1; 9 nucleotides line up with TRBD1. The ends lost 1 base at V and 11 bases at J; junction bases unmatched: 5. Germline CDR1 is DFQATT and CDR2 is SNEGSKA (reference sequence). The CDR3 extends over 12 amino acids. DNA for the CDR3: TGCAGTGCTAGAGGAGGGGACAGGGTTGCTTTCTTT. Translation gives CSARGGDRVAFF.

The table lists this clone with many counts. The chain combines TRBV5-1 with TRBJ2-3, with 11 bases aligning to TRBD2. The CDR3 spans 16 residues. In germline, CDR1 is SGHRS, CDR2 YFSETQ. The V gene end was trimmed by 0 bases and the J gene end by 3 bases; junction bases not matched to a gene: 3. CDR3 in amino acids: CASSLELAGETDTQYF. The CDR3, as DNA: TGCGCCAGCAGCTTGGAACTAGCGGGAGAAACAGATACGCAGTATTTT.

The table lists this clone with many counts. The chain has TRBV6-2 or TRBV6-3 and TRBJ1-1; D may be TRBD1 (5 bases). Trimming pared 0 bases from V and 7 bases from J, leaving 15 bases between. Germline loops: CDR1 MNHEY, CDR2 SVGEGT. This CDR3 spans 15 amino acids. The CDR3 nucleotides are TGTGCCAGCAGTTACTCCGACGCCGGGACGGATGAAGCTTTCTTT. This translates into CASSYSDAGTDEAFF.

The chain uses TRBV5-1 and TRBJ2-7, with D perhaps given as TRBD1 or TRBD2 (5 bases each). The CDR3 contains 14 residues. V dropped 2 bases and J dropped 7 bases, with 16 bases sitting between them. From germline, CDR1 is SGHRS and CDR2 YFSETQ. The CDR3 DNA sequence: TGCGCCAGCAGCTTCGGAGGTGAGCAGGGAGAGCAGTACTTC. It encodes CASSFGGEQGEQYF. The full variable domain, with the rest looked up from reference TRBV5-1 and TRBJ2-7, is KAGVTQTPRYLIKTRGQQVTLSCSPISGHRSVSWYQQTPGQGLQFLFEYFSETQRNKGNFPGRFSGRQFSNSRSEMNVSTLELGDSALYLCASSFGGEQGEQYFGPGTRLTVT.

Only a few counts were recorded for this clone. Here the CDR3 omits its conserved ending phenylalanine or tryptophan, so a read error is the likely source. The limits of the CDR3 on the DNA are not certain, so only TCRdb's listed CDR3 is given. J is TRBJ2-1 and V is TRBV12-3 or TRBV12-4; TRBD2 is the table's D call, not checked against the DNA. The CDR3 contains 13 residues when both ends are counted. Here the CDR3 reads CASSPLSMDEHFS.

This clone was recorded at least ten times. J is TRBJ2-1 and V is TRBV12-3 or TRBV12-4; D could derive from TRBD1 or TRBD2 (6 bases each). V lost 2 bases and J 6 bases, leaving 14 bases between the germline ends. CDR3 length: 15 residues. CDR3 amino acids: CASSLRGVTSNEQFF. CDR3 sequence (DNA): TGTGCCAGCAGTTTAAGGGGGGTTACTTCCAATGAGCAGTTCTTC.

This clone showed up many times. V usage is TRBV6-4 and J usage is TRBJ2-3, with 9 bases fitting TRBD2. Germline V gene data show CDR1 as MRHNA and CDR2 as SNTAGT. Trimming took 5 bases from V and 4 from J; bases not matched to a gene: 19. The CDR3 covers 19 residues. CDR3 in DNA: TGTGCCAGCAGTCCTGGTGGGGTAGCGGGAGCTTATACGGCAGATACGCAGTATTTT. The encoded protein is CASSPGGVAGAYTADTQYF.

This clone was recorded at least ten times. The chain recombines TRBV24-1 with TRBJ2-1; 8 bases align to TRBD1. The length of the CDR3 is 13 residues. J gave up 12 bases and V 1 base, and 4 bases lay outside the gene matches. The germline V gene has CDR1 KGHDR and CDR2 SFDVKD. CDR3 bases: TGTGCCACCAGTGATTTTTTTACAGGGGGGCAGTTCTTC. This translates into CATSDFFTGGQFF.

This sequence joins TRBV5-4 and TRBJ2-7; D may match TRBD1 or TRBD2 (5 bases each). Germline CDR1 SGHNT, CDR2 YYREEE (reference sequence). The CDR3 has 15 residues. V shed 5 bases and J shed 4 bases, with 19 bases lying between them. CDR3 loop: CASSEEGFSLYEQYF. CDR3 nucleotide sequence: TGTGCCAGCAGTGAAGAGGGGTTCTCCCTATACGAGCAGTACTTC. The variable domain in full, with the rest retrieved from reference TRBV5-4 and TRBJ2-7, is ETGVTQSPTHLIKTRGQQVTLRCSSQSGHNTVSWYQQALGQGPQFIFQYYREEENGRGNFPPRFSGLQFPNYSSELNVNALELDDSALYLCASSEEGFSLYEQYFGPGTRLTVT.

This clone came up once. Germline is not matched at one junction end, which may reflect a read error. J is TRBJ2-1 and V is TRBV6-2 or TRBV6-3; D may be TRBD1 (5 bases). The germline gives CDR1 MNHEY, CDR2 SVGEGT. The CDR3 spans 13 residues. This CDR3 is CASSHGHVNEKFF. CDR3 DNA sequence: TGTGCCAGCAGTCACGGACACGTAAATGAGAAGTTCTTC.

Judged by abundance, this clone is medium-sized (0.01 to 0.1%). This chain joins TRBV4-1 and TRBJ2-7; TRBD1 aligns across 7 bases. Germline CDR1 is MGHRA and CDR2 is YSYEKL. The CDR3 has 15 residues. V lost 3 bases and J lost 3; bases outside the gene matches: 8. CDR3 sequence reads: CASSQVGQPNYEQYF. The CDR3 coding sequence is TGCGCCAGCAGCCAGGTGGGACAGCCTAACTACGAGCAGTACTTC.

This clone is classed as medium-sized. V and J are TRBV6-1 and TRBJ2-7; no clear D. This CDR3 has 15 residues. Germline assignment: CDR1 MNHNS and CDR2 SASEGT. Trimming shortened V by 2 bases and J by 3 bases, and 14 bases separated the two germline ends. Here the CDR3 reads CASSERWAENYEQYF. The CDR3 nucleotides read TGTGCCAGCAGTGAAAGATGGGCGGAGAACTACGAGCAGTACTTC.

The chain couples TRBV13 to TRBJ2-7, with 9 bases fitting TRBD1. The ends lost 3 bases at V and 5 bases at J; junction bases unmatched: 8. Per germline, CDR1 PRHDT and CDR2 FYEKMQ (reference sequence). This CDR3 comprises 15 residues. The CDR3 here is CASSFETGGIDEQYF. CDR3 in DNA: TGTGCCAGCAGCTTCGAAACAGGGGGCATAGACGAGCAGTACTTC.

This clone was detected ten times or more. At the DNA level, this CDR3 is encoded by other sequences in the same sample as well. The chain recombines TRBV6-1 with TRBJ1-5, with D perhaps TRBD1 (5 bases). With 5 bases removed from V and 0 bases from J, the gap between germline ends came to 5 bases. The germline CDR1 and CDR2 sequences are MNHNS and SASEGT. The CDR3 is 13 residues long. The CDR3 spells CASSQGSNQPQHF. The DNA for the CDR3 is TGTGCCAGCAGTCAGGGTAGCAATCAGCCCCAGCATTTT.

This clone was counted between two and nine times. This could be a read error, since a much larger clone is one nucleotide away. This chain uses TRBV7-9 with TRBJ2-4; D is ambiguous. The CDR3 has 13 residues. Per the germline V gene, CDR1 is SEHNR and CDR2 is FQNEAQ (reference sequence). In nucleotides, the CDR3 is TGTGCCAGCGGCTTTGGGATGGTAGACATTCAGTACTTC. Protein: CASGFGMVDIQYF.

This clone has at least ten counts. With a much larger clone just one base away, this may be a read error. This chain connects TRBV6-1 to TRBJ2-7, with D uncertain. This CDR3 has 11 residues. The germline gives CDR1 MNHNS, CDR2 SASEGT. CDR3 in amino acids: CAGSLVYEQYF. The CDR3 DNA follows: TGTGCCGGCAGCCTCGTATACGAGCAGTACTTC.

In the case of this clone: Germline and junction disagree at one end, which may indicate a read error. V and J are TRBV30 and TRBJ1-1; D is possibly TRBD1 (6 bases). CDR3 size: 15 residues. Germline V gene data show CDR1 as GTSNPN and CDR2 as SVGIG (reference sequence). CDR3 amino acids: CAWTSWGGMNTDAFF. CDR3 DNA: TGTGCCTGGACTTCTTGGGGGGGCATGAACACTGATGCTTTCTTT.

This clone was seen repeatedly, ten times or more. The chain joins TRBV6-4 to TRBJ2-3; D possibly corresponds to TRBD2 (5 bases). Trimming took 3 bases from V and 2 from J, leaving 15 bases between them. The CDR3 runs 16 residues. Germline assignment: CDR1 MRHNA and CDR2 SNTAGT. Written as DNA, the CDR3 is TGTGCCAGCAGTGAGAAAGCGGAGACCTACACAGATACGCAGTATTTT. Protein sequence: CASSEKAETYTDTQYF.

This clone was counted many times. The chain combines TRBV14 with TRBJ2-1; weak D call: TRBD2 (5 bases). The ends were cut back, 2 bases at V and 0 bases at J, with 14 bases in the middle. The CDR3 sequence is 17 residues long. Per the germline V gene, CDR1 is SGHDN and CDR2 is FVKESK. CDR3 bases: TGTGCCAGCAGCCAATTTACTAGGCTTAGCTCCTACAATGAGCAGTTCTTC. Its translation: CASSQFTRLSSYNEQFF.